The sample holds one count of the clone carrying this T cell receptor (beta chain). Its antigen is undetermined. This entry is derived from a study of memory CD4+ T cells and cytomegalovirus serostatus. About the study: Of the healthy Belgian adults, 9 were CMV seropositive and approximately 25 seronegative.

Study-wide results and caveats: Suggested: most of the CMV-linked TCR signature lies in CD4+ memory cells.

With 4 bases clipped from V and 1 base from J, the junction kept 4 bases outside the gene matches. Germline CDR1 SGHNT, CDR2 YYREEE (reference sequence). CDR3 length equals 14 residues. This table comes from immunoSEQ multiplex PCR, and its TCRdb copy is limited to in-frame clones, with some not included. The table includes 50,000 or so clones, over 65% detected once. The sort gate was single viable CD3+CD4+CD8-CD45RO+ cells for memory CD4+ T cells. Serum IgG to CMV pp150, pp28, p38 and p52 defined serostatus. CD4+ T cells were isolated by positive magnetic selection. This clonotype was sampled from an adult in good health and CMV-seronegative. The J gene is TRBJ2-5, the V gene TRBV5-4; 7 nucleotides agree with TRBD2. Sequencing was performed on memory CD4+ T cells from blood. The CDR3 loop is CASSPGRSQETQYF. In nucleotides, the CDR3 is TGTGCCAGCAGCCCCGGGAGGAGCCAAGAGACCCAGTACTTC.